This entry features one TCR beta chain sequence. The antigen is unknown. This entry belongs to a study of T-cell memory formation after mild COVID-19. Findings and limits, study-wide: Within pre-infection memory, some responding clones were found, suggesting cross-reactive memory joined.

In TCRdb, the 5' RACE reads were re-called with MiXCR into one record per CDR3 protein. There are 400,000 or so distinct CDR3 sequences in the sample; around 18% occur only once, and around 9.2% lies in the top ten. Germline CDR1 GTSNPN, CDR2 SVGIG (reference sequence). CDR3 length: 13 amino acids. V shed 1 base, J shed 1 base, and the junction held 0 bases outside the gene matches. The chain has TRBV30 and TRBJ2-7, with TRBD1 matching 8 bases. The sequence derives from an adult woman who had mild COVID-19 (a few samples of this study predate the infection). Cell type and time point are not known. The sequenced sample consisted of PBMCs or a T cell subset sorted from them (not recorded which). This chain's CDR3 is CAWSGTGSYEQYF. The CDR3 bases are TGTGCCTGGAGTGGGACAGGGTCCTACGAGCAGTACTTC.